The 22 T cell receptor beta chains below all came from one sample that was sequenced in a study of cytomegalovirus exposure and HLA in healthy donors. Primers: 60 Vbeta forward and 13 Jbeta reverse. Some clones are missing from TCRdb's copy, which holds only in-frame ones; the method was immunoSEQ multiplex PCR. Altogether about 210,000 clones are present, around four fifths being singletons, with the ten largest covering more than 1.5%. Specimen: PBMCs. The source is a man aged 35-49 years in good health and CMV-seropositive.

For this clone: Other DNA sequences of this sample code for an identical CDR3. The chain uses TRBV7-9 and TRBJ2-1; 10 bases are a match to TRBD2. The CDR3 runs to 15 residues. The germline V gene encodes CDR1 SEHNR and CDR2 FQNEAQ (reference sequence). V was clipped by 5 bases and J by 3 bases; unmatched bases: 4. CDR3 sequence: CASSLGLASYNEQFF. CDR3 bases: TGTGCCAGCAGCCTGGGACTAGCGAGCTACAATGAGCAGTTCTTC.

This clone was observed once. The chain employs TRBV2 and TRBJ2-5, with D unresolved. CDR3 length: 11 amino acids. Germline CDR1 SNHLY, CDR2 FYNNEI. V was shortened by 8 bases and J by 5 bases, with 9 bases between the two germline ends. The CDR3 here is CASELEETQYF. The CDR3 coding sequence is TGTGCCAGCGAGCTGGAGGAGACCCAGTACTTC.

The V and J genes are TRBV29-1 and TRBJ1-2; TRBD1 agrees at 12 bases. This CDR3 comprises 14 residues. Germline CDR1 reads SQVTM; CDR2 reads ANQGSEA. With 4 bases clipped from V and 4 bases from J, the junction kept 4 bases outside the gene matches. The CDR3: CSVAGTGGIYGYTF. The CDR3, as DNA: TGCAGCGTTGCCGGGACAGGGGGCATCTATGGCTACACCTTC.

This chain joins TRBV28 and TRBJ1-2, with D possibly TRBD1 on 5 matching bases. Germline lookup yields CDR1 MDHEN and CDR2 SYDVKM. The CDR3 is made up of 13 amino acids. Deletions cut 3 bases from V and 8 bases from J, with 13 bases between. CDR3 sequence (DNA): TGTGCCAGCAGTTTTCCGGCAGGGCGCGGCTACACCTTC. Protein product: CASSFPAGRGYTF.

This chain links TRBV30 with TRBJ2-5, with TRBD2 matching 13 bases. The CDR3 is 12 amino acids. V shed 8 bases and J 11 bases; nucleotides not matched to a gene: 8. Per germline, CDR1 GTSNPN and CDR2 SVGIG (reference sequence). The DNA of the CDR3 is TGTGCCCGGACTAGCGGGAGTAATGAGCAGTACTTC. This codes for CARTSGSNEQYF.

This chain uses TRBV7-6 with TRBJ1-2; perhaps TRBD1 as D (5 bases). The CDR3 extends over 15 amino acids. Trimming pared 2 bases from V and 0 bases from J, leaving 10 bases between. The germline V gene encodes CDR1 SGHVS and CDR2 FNYEAQ. The CDR3: CASSLLQGSNYGYTF. The CDR3 nucleotides are TGTGCCAGCAGCTTATTGCAGGGCTCTAACTATGGCTACACCTTC.

This CDR3 is CAVGAAGNTEAFF. CDR3 nucleotide sequence: TGTGCCGTCGGAGCCGCTGGGAACACTGAAGCTTTCTTT. V and J are TRBV10-3 and TRBJ1-1; no clear D. There are 13 residues in the CDR3. From germline, CDR1 is ENHRY and CDR2 SYGVKD. V was pared by 11 bases and J by 1 base, with 14 bases between.

This rearrangement joins TRBV28 to TRBJ2-2, with 9 bases matching TRBD2. The J segment lost 2 bases and the V segment lost 6 bases, leaving 10 bases of the junction unmatched. The CDR3 consists of 17 residues. Germline CDR1 MDHEN, CDR2 SYDVKM. The CDR3 reads CASSLASGTVNTGELFF. The CDR3 nucleotides read TGTGCCAGCAGCCTAGCTAGCGGGACGGTTAACACCGGGGAGCTGTTTTTT. The full variable domain, its missing parts supplied by reference TRBV28 and TRBJ2-2, is DVKVTQSSRYLVKRTGEKVFLECVQDMDHENMFWYRQDPGLGLRLIYFSYDVKMKEKGDIPEGYSVSREKKERFSLILESASTNQTSMYLCASSLASGTVNTGELFFGEGSRLTVL.

This chain joins TRBV5-1 and TRBJ2-1; TRBD2 is a possible D gene (5 bases). This CDR3 has 15 residues. The V gene lost 0 bases and the J gene lost 4 bases, with 11 bases spanning the gap. CDR1 is SGHRS and CDR2 is YFSETQ in the germline V gene. The CDR3 protein is CASSLVGSDYNEQFF. DNA for the CDR3: TGCGCCAGCAGCTTGGTAGGTAGCGATTACAATGAGCAGTTCTTC. The full variable domain, with the rest looked up from reference TRBV5-1 and TRBJ2-1, is KAGVTQTPRYLIKTRGQQVTLSCSPISGHRSVSWYQQTPGQGLQFLFEYFSETQRNKGNFPGRFSGRQFSNSRSEMNVSTLELGDSALYLCASSLVGSDYNEQFFGPGTRLTVL.

The J gene is TRBJ2-1, the V gene TRBV27, with D unresolved. Germline V gene sequence: CDR1 MNHEY, CDR2 SMNVEV (reference sequence). V dropped 4 bases and J dropped 9 bases, with 10 bases sitting between them. This CDR3 comprises 12 residues. The CDR3 here is CASSWSTGEQFF. The CDR3 DNA sequence: TGTGCCAGCAGTTGGAGTACCGGTGAGCAGTTCTTC.

This clone was detected once. The chain recombines TRBV2 with TRBJ2-5; tentative D call: TRBD1 (5 bases). Per the germline V gene, CDR1 is SNHLY and CDR2 is FYNNEI. This CDR3 contains 13 residues. V dropped 5 bases and J dropped 4 bases, with 11 bases sitting between them. The CDR3 DNA reads TGTGCCAGCAGTATCGGAGACAGAGAGACCCAGTACTTC. Residues: CASSIGDRETQYF.

This rearrangement joins TRBV2 to TRBJ2-3; TRBD2 is a possible D gene (6 bases). The ends were cut back, 8 bases at V and 4 bases at J, with 16 bases in the middle. Germline loops: CDR1 SNHLY, CDR2 FYNNEI. This CDR3 contains 14 residues. CDR3 amino acids: CASSLGRSADTQYF. CDR3 sequence (DNA): TGTGCCAGCTCACTCGGGAGATCGGCAGATACGCAGTATTTT.

The rearrangement joins TRBV2 to TRBJ1-1; D is perhaps TRBD1 (6 bases). Germline-derived CDR1 and CDR2 are SNHLY and FYNNEI. CDR3 length: 17 amino acids. Trimming left V 8 bases short and J 4 bases short, with 26 bases between. CDR3: CASDPPGGASVGTEAFF. The CDR3 DNA reads as TGTGCCAGCGACCCCCCCGGGGGGGCTAGTGTAGGCACTGAAGCTTTCTTT.

A few counts support this clone. V usage is TRBV5-8 and J usage is TRBJ1-1; D gene ambiguous. V shed 0 bases and J shed 4 bases, with 13 bases lying between them. Per germline, CDR1 SGHTS and CDR2 YDEGEE. The CDR3 has 15 amino acids. CDR3 sequence reads: CASSLGAEPGTEAFF. CDR3 DNA: TGTGCCAGCAGCTTGGGGGCAGAACCAGGCACTGAAGCTTTCTTT. Drawing the rest from reference TRBV5-8 and TRBJ1-1, the complete variable domain is EAGVTQSPTHLIKTRGQQATLRCSPISGHTSVYWYQQALGLGLQFLLWYDEGEERNRGNFPPRFSGRQFPNYSSELNVNALELEDSALYLCASSLGAEPGTEAFFGQGTRLTVV.

CDR3 protein: CASRRDGATTEAFF. CDR3 nucleotides: TGTGCCAGCAGGCGGGACGGGGCGACCACTGAAGCTTTCTTT. V is TRBV2 and J is TRBJ1-1, with D possibly being TRBD1 (5 bases). The CDR3 consists of 14 residues. V gave up 6 bases and J gave up 4 bases, with 15 bases separating them. In germline, CDR1 is SNHLY, CDR2 FYNNEI.

This chain uses TRBV14 with TRBJ2-7; a possible D gene is TRBD1 (5 bases). Trimming removed 0 bases from V and 3 bases from J, with 15 bases in between. CDR3 length equals 16 residues. Germline V gene lookup returns CDR1 SGHDN and CDR2 FVKESK. Here the CDR3 DNA reads TGTGCCAGCAGCCAAGATCCAGGGCCAGCCCGCTACGAGCAGTACTTC. Translation gives CASSQDPGPARYEQYF.

CDR3 protein: CATTEGVLGTQYF. CDR3 coding DNA: TGTGCCACGACAGAAGGGGTTTTGGGGACCCAGTACTTC. The chain is built from TRBV6-1 and TRBJ2-5; possible D gene TRBD1, 5 bases. Germline V gives CDR1 MNHNS, CDR2 SASEGT. V gave up 10 bases and J gave up 7 bases, with 19 bases separating them. The length of the CDR3 is 13 residues.

The rearrangement uses TRBV5-5 and TRBJ1-3, with 9 bases aligning to TRBD1. The ends lost 4 bases at V and 4 bases at J; junction bases unmatched: 6. The V gene's germline CDR1 is SGHKS and CDR2 YYEKEE (reference sequence). This CDR3 has 15 amino acids. The CDR3 loop reads CASSHRTGVGNTIYF. The CDR3 DNA sequence: TGTGCCAGCAGCCACCGGACAGGGGTAGGAAACACCATATATTTT.

Worth noting for this clone: This CDR3 is also generated by other DNA sequences in the sample. CDR3 coding DNA: TGCAGCGTCAAGAACACCGGGGAGCTGTTTTTT. Its translation is CSVKNTGELFF. The V and J genes are TRBV29-1 and TRBJ2-2; no firm D call. Germline lookup yields CDR1 SQVTM and CDR2 ANQGSEA. This CDR3 is built from 11 residues. The V and J ends lost 6 bases and 1 base respectively, with 3 bases between them.

V gene TRBV6-1 combines with J gene TRBJ2-1, with no clear D. This CDR3 is built from 16 residues. Germline CDR1 MNHNS, CDR2 SASEGT. The V and J ends lost 4 bases and 0 bases respectively, with 13 bases between them. CDR3 DNA sequence: TGTGCCAGCAGTGGTGCCGAGGAATCCTCCTACAATGAGCAGTTCTTC. Translated: CASSGAEESSYNEQFF.

The chain recombines TRBV7-2 with TRBJ2-3, with TRBD2 identical over 11 bases. In germline, CDR1 is SGHTA, CDR2 FQGNSA. After removal of 4 bases from V and 2 bases from J, the junction contained 2 bases not matched to a gene. The CDR3 length is 15 residues. The CDR3 DNA reads as TGTGCCAGCAGCTCACTAGCGGGAGACACAGATACGCAGTATTTT. Translating it yields CASSSLAGDTDTQYF.

This sequence joins TRBV18 and TRBJ2-6; no clear D. From germline, CDR1 is KGHSH and CDR2 LQKENI. The length of the CDR3 is 16 residues. V shed 3 bases and J shed 0 bases, with 9 bases lying between them. The CDR3 DNA follows: TGTGCCAGCTCACCGGCCCGACTCTCTGGGGCCAACGTCCTGACTTTC. Amino acids: CASSPARLSGANVLTF.